The sample holds many counts of the clone carrying this T cell receptor (beta chain). As yet, its antigen is unknown. TCRdb called the reads again in MiXCR, with one record for every CDR3 protein. The sample records approximately 170,000 distinct CDR3 sequences, 13% to 15% being singletons. The V and J ends lost 1 base and 6 bases respectively, with 16 bases between them. Germline CDR1 is MGHDK and CDR2 is SYGVNS. The length of the CDR3 is 15 residues. The data derive from a study of T cell repertoires in cytomegalovirus infection. About the research overall: TCR beta signatures that were public indicated CMV infection and matching HLA type.

Study results and caveats: The ex vivo response was dominated by HLA-C-restricted CMV-specific TCR beta clonotypes. Carriage of CMV together with the relevant HLA was identifiable through cumulative public TCR beta family frequency.

The origin of this receptor is a human donor in good health (CMV status not recorded). Some clones in this sample may be carry-over from other donors' samples. The V call is TRBV25-1, the J call TRBJ2-7; D possibly corresponds to TRBD1 (6 bases). The sample was PBMCs. CDR3 sequence (DNA): TGTGCCAGCAGTGAATTGGGGGCCGGGTTACCCGAGCAGTACTTC. Translating gives CASSELGAGLPEQYF.